The rows below give T cell receptor beta chains drawn from one sample of a study of T cell changes during pregnancy in multiple sclerosis. Assay: immunoSEQ multiplex PCR; the TCRdb copy retains only in-frame clones and omits some. This repertoire shows about 36,000 clones, more than 75% found once; its top ten account for less than 9%. The sequences come from CD8+ T cells from peripheral blood mononuclear cells, collected in the third trimester of pregnancy. The receptors come from a female donor with multiple sclerosis, enrolled in a pregnancy study. The CDR3 runs from the conserved cysteine through the conserved F or W. D genes are given only for firm matches. Clone size, where shown, is once, few, many, or a class for clones that have expanded.

>TRBD2|16|TRBV6-5|TRBJ2-5|-
CASSYSGTSGGETQYF
TGTGCCAGCAGTTACTCCGGGACTAGCGGGGGAGAGACCCAGTACTTC
>-|16|TRBV27|TRBJ1-2|once
CASSPSGGHLGYGYTF
TGTGCCAGCAGTCCCTCGGGAGGGCACCTTGGCTATGGCTACACCTTC
>TRBD1|16|TRBV4-3|TRBJ2-1|once
CASSQASTGEPDEQFF
TGCGCCAGCAGCCAAGCTTCGACAGGGGAGCCGGATGAGCAGTTCTTC
>TRBD1|15|TRBV5-8|TRBJ1-5|-
CASSHRDRVDQPQHF
TGTGCCAGCAGCCATCGGGACAGGGTTGATCAGCCCCAGCATTTT
>-|15|TRBV7-2|TRBJ2-2|-
CASSLRGGAGGELFF
TGTGCCAGCAGCTTAAGGGGGGGCGCGGGCGGGGAGCTGTTTTTT
>-|15|TRBV5-1|TRBJ1-1|-
CASSLDQGMNTEAFF
TGCGCCAGCAGCTTGGATCAGGGGATGAACACTGAAGCTTTCTTT
>-|16|TRBV7-8|TRBJ1-1|-
CASSLEVRTTGAEAFF
TGTGCCAGCAGCTTAGAGGTGCGGACGACAGGTGCTGAAGCTTTCTTT
>TRBD1|19|TRBV5-1|TRBJ2-5|-
CASSLVVGTGSHLAETQYF
TGCGCCAGCAGCTTGGTGGTGGGGACAGGCTCACACCTAGCGGAGACCCAGTACTTC
>-|16|TRBV12-5|TRBJ1-2|-
CASGSSPDTLTYGYTF
TGTGCTAGTGGTTCCTCCCCAGACACCTTAACCTATGGCTACACCTTC
>TRBD1|16|TRBV2|TRBJ1-5|-
CASSRTGVHSNQPQHF
TGTGCCAGCAGCCGGACAGGGGTTCATAGCAATCAGCCCCAGCATTTT
>TRBD1|15|TRBV7-8|TRBJ1-3|-
CASSLRTGPGNTIYF
TGTGCCAGCAGCTTAAGGACAGGGCCTGGAAACACCATATATTTT
>-|15|TRBV2|TRBJ1-2|-
CASSDSRGFKDGYTF
TGTGCCAGCAGTGACTCCAGGGGCTTTAAGGATGGCTACACCTTC
>-|12|TRBV5-4|TRBJ1-2|-
CASSSTGLRYTF
TGTGCCAGCAGCTCAACAGGTCTGCGCTACACCTTC
>-|13|TRBV6-5|TRBJ2-7|-
CASSYDLRLEQYF
TGTGCCAGCAGTTACGATTTGAGACTCGAGCAGTACTTC
>TRBD1|13|TRBV15|TRBJ2-7|-
CATSLGTVYEQYF
TGTGCCACCAGCCTGGGGACAGTCTACGAGCAGTACTTC
>-|15|TRBV5-1|TRBJ1-1|-
CASSFAGNSGSEAFF
TGCGCCAGCAGCTTCGCAGGGAATTCAGGCTCTGAAGCTTTCTTT
>-|15|TRBV4-3|TRBJ1-1|-
CASSRRRAMNTEAFF
TGCGCCAGCAGCCGTAGGAGGGCAATGAACACTGAAGCTTTCTTT
>-|14|TRBV11-2|TRBJ2-7|-
CASSFTETSYEQYF
TGTGCCAGCAGCTTTACGGAGACCTCCTACGAGCAGTACTTC
>-|14|TRBV6-1|TRBJ2-1|-
CASSEAGEGGEQFF
TGTGCCAGCAGTGAAGCGGGGGAGGGGGGTGAGCAGTTCTTC
>-|13|TRBV27|TRBJ1-2|once
CASSPAHYYGYTF
TGTGCCAGCAGTCCCGCCCACTACTATGGCTACACCTTC
>-|15|TRBV19|TRBJ1-5|-
CASSMDQGNNQPQHF
TGTGCCAGTAGTATGGACCAGGGAAACAATCAGCCCCAGCATTTT
>-|15|TRBV6-5|TRBJ2-1|-
CASSPGGGPGNEQFF
TGTGCCAGCAGCCCTGGGGGGGGCCCCGGCAATGAGCAGTTCTTC
>TRBD1|17|TRBV10-1|TRBJ1-1|-
CASRVFLDRGCGTEAFF
TGCGCCAGCAGGGTTTTTTTGGACAGGGGATGCGGCACTGAAGCTTTCTTT
>-|14|TRBV7-9|TRBJ2-5|-
CASIPGIAGETQYF
TGTGCCAGCATCCCTGGGATAGCAGGGGAGACCCAGTACTTC
>TRBD2|15|TRBV4-1|TRBJ2-5|-
CASSPVGGGPGEQYF
TGCGCCAGCAGTCCCGTGGGCGGGGGTCCGGGGGAGCAGTACTTC
>-|12|TRBV27|TRBJ2-2|-
CASSTRTGELFF
TGTGCCAGCAGTACCCGGACCGGGGAGCTGTTTTTT
>-|13|TRBV19|TRBJ1-1|-
CASMEAPGTEAFF
TGTGCCAGTATGGAGGCTCCCGGCACTGAAGCTTTCTTT
>TRBD1|17|TRBV25-1|TRBJ2-1|once
CASSDLGQGNSYNEQFF
TGTGCCAGCAGTGACCTCGGACAGGGGAACTCCTACAATGAGCAGTTCTTC
>TRBD1|15|TRBV10-3|TRBJ1-3|-
CAISTGGLPGNTIYF
TGTGCCATCAGCACAGGGGGATTACCAGGAAACACCATATATTTT
>TRBD1|15|TRBV19|TRBJ2-1|once
CASSTWTGVYDEQFF
TGTGCCAGTAGTACTTGGACAGGGGTCTATGATGAGCAGTTCTTC
>-|16|TRBV7-9|TRBJ2-1|-
CASSSWGPTRYNEQFF
TGTGCCAGCAGCTCGTGGGGGCCAACTAGGTACAATGAGCAGTTCTTC
>TRBD2|17|TRBV4-1|TRBJ2-3|-
CASSRTASGGAEDTQYF
TGCGCCAGCAGCCGTACAGCTAGCGGGGGGGCCGAAGATACGCAGTATTTT
>TRBD1|14|TRBV19|TRBJ1-6|-
CASNLQGASSPLHF
TGTGCCAGTAATTTACAGGGGGCTAGTTCACCCCTCCACTTT
>TRBD1|14|TRBV19|TRBJ1-1|-
CASSYQTGWTEAFF
TGTGCCAGTAGTTATCAGACAGGGTGGACTGAAGCTTTCTTT
>-|15|TRBV5-1|TRBJ1-6|-
CASSAGRAYNSPLHF
TGCGCCAGCAGCGCGGGACGGGCCTATAATTCACCCCTCCACTTT
>TRBD2|15|TRBV6-4|TRBJ2-1|-
CASSVVAGEGNEQFF
TGTGCCAGCAGTGTGGTAGCGGGGGAAGGCAATGAGCAGTTCTTC
>TRBD2|16|TRBV28|TRBJ2-1|-
CASSSPGLELLGEQFF
TGTGCCAGCAGTTCCCCGGGACTAGAGCTCCTCGGGGAGCAGTTCTTC
>-|14|TRBV7-9|TRBJ2-7|-
CASSFTHSSYEQYF
TGTGCCAGCAGCTTTACCCACAGCTCCTACGAGCAGTACTTC
>-|13|TRBV29-1|TRBJ2-1|-
CSVTGTGNNEQFF
TGCAGCGTCACCGGCACAGGGAACAATGAGCAGTTCTTC
>-|13|TRBV11-2|TRBJ1-5|-
CASSFSGGQPQHF
TGTGCCAGCAGCTTCTCCGGGGGTCAGCCCCAGCATTTT
>TRBD1|14|TRBV5-8|TRBJ2-1|-
CASSGTVSYNEQFF
TGTGCCAGCTCCGGGACAGTCTCCTACAATGAGCAGTTCTTC
>TRBD1|15|TRBV4-1|TRBJ2-7|-
CASSLHRGLAYEQYF
TGCGCCAGCAGCCTCCACAGGGGGCTCGCCTACGAGCAGTACTTC
>-|15|TRBV27|TRBJ1-4|-
CASSLVGASNEKLFF
TGTGCCAGCAGTTTAGTAGGAGCCTCGAATGAAAAACTGTTTTTT
>-|12|TRBV6-6|TRBJ2-7|-
CASTGTPYEQYF
TGTGCCAGCACCGGGACACCTTACGAGCAGTACTTC
>-|15|TRBV7-8|TRBJ1-1|-
CASSLQTASDTEAFF
TGTGCCAGCAGTCTTCAGACCGCTAGTGACACTGAAGCTTTCTTT
>TRBD2|17|TRBV5-1|TRBJ2-1|-
CASSLEGLAGGPDEQFF
TGCGCCAGCAGCTTGGAAGGGCTAGCGGGGGGGCCCGATGAGCAGTTCTTC
>-|13|TRBV11-2|TRBJ2-5|-
CASSLDLSPAQYF
TGTGCCAGCAGCTTAGATCTGAGTCCTGCCCAGTACTTC